Below, one T cell receptor (beta chain) is given with its context. The antigen this receptor binds is unknown. No much larger clonotype is one base removed from it; base qualities were not supplied. The data are from a study of blood T cells in healthy people across ages (dated by TCRdb to about 2015). Context from the whole study: Template switching captured roughly one uniquely barcoded TCR beta cDNA molecule per two T cells in model experiments. For two donors (one aged 18 to 29 and one aged 80 or older), the study analyzed two additional independent replicas of 1 million unique cDNA reads from the same blood draw. Donors of different ages were randomly distributed across sequencing lanes to avoid experimental bias. The donors were divided into four age groups: young (average approximately 16 years), middle-aged (about 40), aged (roughly 60) and long-lived (82). To track age-related changes in TCR beta repertoire diversity, the study relied on deep sequencing normalized with unique cDNA molecular identifiers. General study outcomes and caveats: Because profiling used bulk unsorted PBMCs, naive and antigen-experienced compartments could not be compared conclusively. Estimates of total diversity from one million sequenced T cells were regarded as lower bounds and underestimates. As age increased, observed TCR beta diversity per million T cells dropped in a roughly linear way, and a significant reduction was already evident by age about 40. Donor CMV infection status was unknown, potentially confounding age-related changes in expanded clonotypes. The long-lived group showed more naive CD4+ T cells, fewer expanded clones and increased TCR diversity than the aged group, suggesting age selection. Observed TCR beta diversity correlated strongly with the percentage of naive T cells measured by flow cytometry.

Donors were 35 to 40 systemically healthy Caucasian individuals from Russia aged 6 to 90 years. Approximately 9.7 milliliters of peripheral blood were drawn from each donor into EDTA-treated Vacutainer tubes. Ficoll-Paque density-gradient centrifugation was used to isolate PBMCs, with at least 6 million per sample. Trizol reagent was used to extract total RNA from the PBMCs, yielding at least 5.5 micrograms per sample. For every donor, flow cytometry on a PBMC aliquot measured the percentage of naive CD45RAhigh/CD27high T cells. CDR3 length: 13 amino acids, cysteine to phenylalanine. Only the CDR3 DNA stays, 39 bases, in frame from base 1. The junction carries 10 bases between V and J, which are trimmed by 4 bases and 3 bases respectively. For CDR1 and CDR2, the germline V gene lists SGDLS and YYNGEE. The protocol used for the library was 5' RACE. Reads for this sample came from an Illumina HiSeq 2500. A second roughly 6 to 12 cycle PCR used a sample-barcoded 5' primer and a J-beta primer mix. A unique molecular identifier was introduced onto each TCR beta cDNA molecule by a template-switch 5' adaptor carrying 12 random nucleotides. At least 2.5 million CDR3-containing paired-end reads were obtained from each sample. First-strand cDNA was synthesized from all RNA with the Mint cDNA synthesis kit, primed by a TRBC-specific oligonucleotide. Following uracil-DNA glycosylase treatment, a first 18-cycle PCR with universal primers M1SS and BC2_uni_R was performed on all cDNA. In the original analysis: For normalization, 1 million high-quality reads were randomly selected from each sample, with every read carrying a distinct molecular identifier. Instead of being binned into consensus sequences, reads with shared molecular identifiers were discarded. MiTCR, run with a Q25 quality threshold and the strictest error-elimination algorithm, handled CDR3 identification, clonotype clustering and error correction. A nonparametric unseen species model with Euler transformation was used to estimate lower-bound total TCR beta diversity. TCRdb redid the processing of the public reads, applying fastp at Q25 and MiXCR, and retained in-frame beta chains. Merged by CDR3 protein, the rows form single entries marked with the most common genes and DNA. The V and J calls reflect TCRdb's pipeline rather than the authors' work. The sample data list about 830,000 distinct CDR3 sequences, and about 62% of these were observed just once. The ten largest clonotypes hold roughly a quarter of the sample.

This sequence was found in a man aged 25-45 years in good health. In this chain, TRBV9 is recombined with TRBJ2-5; the D segment may tentatively be TRBD1 or TRBD2, each giving 5 matched bases. The sequencing input was blood. At the DNA level, the sequence is TGTGCCAGCAGCATCCGGGACGAAGAGACCCAGTACTTC. Translated, it gives CASSIRDEETQYF.